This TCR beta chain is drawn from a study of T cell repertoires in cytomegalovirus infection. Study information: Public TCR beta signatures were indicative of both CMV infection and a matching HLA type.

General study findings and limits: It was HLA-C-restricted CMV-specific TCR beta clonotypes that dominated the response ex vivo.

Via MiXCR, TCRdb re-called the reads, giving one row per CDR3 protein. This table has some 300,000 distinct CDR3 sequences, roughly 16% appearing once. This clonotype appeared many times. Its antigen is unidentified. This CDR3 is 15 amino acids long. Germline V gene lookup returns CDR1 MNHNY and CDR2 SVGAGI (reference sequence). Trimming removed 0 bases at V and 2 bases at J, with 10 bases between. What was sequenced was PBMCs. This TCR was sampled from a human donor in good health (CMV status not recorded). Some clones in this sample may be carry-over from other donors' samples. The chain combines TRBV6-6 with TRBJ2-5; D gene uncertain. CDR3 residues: CASSYSINLQETQYF. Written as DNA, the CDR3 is TGTGCCAGCAGTTACTCGATCAACTTACAAGAGACCCAGTACTTC.